The source of this T cell receptor beta chain is a study of blood T cell repertoires in COVID-19. This clone was counted once. Trimming removed 4 bases at V and 8 bases at J, with 15 bases between. CDR3 length: 15 amino acids. Germline V lookup: CDR1 LGHNA, CDR2 YSLEER. Profiling relied on immunoSEQ multiplex PCR, and the TCRdb table lists in-frame clones only, not all of them. This table holds 220,000 or so clones, approximately 80% found once. This clonotype was sampled from a woman aged 40 to 50 with acute COVID-19. Input material: PBMCs or T cells enriched from blood (not recorded which). V gene TRBV4-3 combines with J gene TRBJ1-6; unclear D gene. The CDR3, as DNA: TGCGCCAGCAGCCCACACTCCGGGAACCATTCACCCCTCCACTTT. It codes for CASSPHSGNHSPLHF.